The rows below give T cell receptor beta chains drawn from one sample of a study of blood T cell repertoires in COVID-19. The repertoire was sequenced with immunoSEQ multiplex PCR; TCRdb's copy has only in-frame clones and lacks some. The repertoire holds about 120,000 clones, with roughly four fifths as singletons. The specimen sequenced was peripheral blood. The receptors derive from a man between 65 and 85 years old with active or convalescent COVID-19. CDR3s include the opening cysteine and the closing phenylalanine or tryptophan. A D gene is named only where the DNA matches it firmly. The listing skips clone size in some rows; elsewhere it reads once, few, many or a size class.

j_gene	v_gene	d_gene	abundance	CDR3aa	CDR3nt
TRBJ1-2	TRBV11-3	.	.	CASSLSDRTMRSYTF	TGTGCCAGCAGCTTATCTGACAGAACTATGAGGAGCTACACCTTC
TRBJ2-2	TRBV12-5	TRBD2	.	CASGLWGGAGELFF	TGTGCTAGTGGTTTGTGGGGAGGGGCCGGGGAGCTGTTTTTT
TRBJ1-2	TRBV14	.	.	CASSPVTGTYGYTF	TGTGCCAGCAGCCCTGTAACAGGGACCTATGGCTACACCTTC
TRBJ1-2	TRBV7-9	TRBD1	.	CASSLAGTGGNYGYTF	TGTGCCAGCAGCTTAGCCGGGACAGGGGGAAACTATGGCTACACCTTC
TRBJ1-1	TRBV25-1	.	.	CASSESGENTEAFF	TGTGCCAGCAGTGAGTCAGGGGAAAACACTGAAGCTTTCTTT
TRBJ2-7	TRBV10-3	TRBD2	.	CATAGGPHEQYF	TGTGCCACGGCGGGGGGGCCCCACGAGCAGTACTTC
TRBJ2-3	TRBV7-9	.	.	CASSLAELDTQYF	TGTGCCAGCAGCTTAGCGGAGCTTGATACGCAGTATTTT
TRBJ2-4	TRBV9	.	.	CASSPRGSAADIQYF	TGTGCCAGCAGCCCTCGGGGGAGCGCGGCCGACATTCAGTACTTC
TRBJ2-1	TRBV15	.	.	CATSRTQGWRGEQFF	TGTGCCACCAGCAGAACTCAGGGTTGGCGTGGCGAGCAGTTCTTC
TRBJ1-4	TRBV28	TRBD1	.	CASSLGQVFEKLFF	TGTGCCAGCAGTTTGGGACAGGTGTTTGAAAAACTGTTTTTT
TRBJ2-2	TRBV3-1/TRBV3-2	.	.	CASSQRLTGNTGELFF	TGTGCCAGCAGCCAAAGGTTGACAGGGAACACCGGGGAGCTGTTTTTT
TRBJ2-5	TRBV2	.	.	CASSSPLRRGGETQYF	TGTGCCAGCAGCTCCCCTTTGAGGCGAGGGGGAGAGACCCAGTACTTC
TRBJ1-2	TRBV12-3/TRBV12-4	.	.	CASSLGGGYTF	TGTGCCAGCAGTTTGGGGGGTGGCTACACCTTC
TRBJ2-3	TRBV6-1	TRBD2	few	CASREAGATDTQYF	TGTGCCAGCAGGGAAGCGGGAGCCACAGATACGCAGTATTTT
TRBJ1-1	TRBV5-1	.	few	CASSSGAGVAEAFF	TGCGCCAGCAGCTCCGGGGCGGGGGTAGCTGAAGCTTTCTTT
TRBJ1-2	TRBV5-1	.	.	CASSLQGELDYGYTF	TGCGCCAGCAGCTTACAGGGAGAATTGGACTATGGCTACACCTTC
TRBJ1-2	TRBV25-1	TRBD1	.	CASTGGGFYGYTF	TGTGCCAGCACAGGGGGCGGCTTCTATGGCTACACCTTC
TRBJ2-1	TRBV19	.	.	CASSTRDYNEQFF	TGTGCCAGTAGTACCCGGGACTACAATGAGCAGTTCTTC
TRBJ2-5	TRBV5-4	.	.	CASSSAKLVQETQYF	TGTGCCAGCAGCTCGGCGAAGCTAGTCCAAGAGACCCAGTACTTC
TRBJ1-1	TRBV3-1/TRBV3-2	.	.	CASSQDRSVIGGLNTEAFF	TGTGCCAGCAGCCAAGATAGAAGCGTGATCGGGGGGCTCAACACTGAAGCTTTCTTT
TRBJ2-3	TRBV6-1	.	.	CASSEVSTDTQYF	TGTGCCAGCAGTGAAGTCTCCACAGATACGCAGTATTTT
TRBJ2-6	TRBV7-8	.	.	CASLTGPGANVLTF	TGTGCCAGCTTAACAGGGCCTGGGGCCAACGTCCTGACTTTC
TRBJ2-3	TRBV28	TRBD2	few	CASSPAGAGAAGTDTQYF	TGTGCCAGCAGCCCAGCGGGAGCGGGAGCGGCCGGCACAGATACGCAGTATTTT
TRBJ1-2	TRBV6-2/TRBV6-3	.	.	CASSYSIRVRNYGYTF	TGTGCCAGCAGTTACTCGATCAGGGTAAGGAACTATGGCTACACCTTC
TRBJ1-3	TRBV10-3	.	.	CAISESQGISGNTIYF	TGTGCCATCAGTGAGTCGCAGGGAATATCTGGAAACACCATATATTTT
TRBJ1-5	TRBV10-2	.	.	CASSGQFNQPQHF	TGCGCCAGCAGTGGACAGTTCAATCAGCCCCAGCATTTT
TRBJ2-3	TRBV18	TRBD2	.	CATYRGRASTDTQYF	TGTGCCACCTATCGCGGGAGGGCTAGCACAGATACGCAGTATTTT
TRBJ1-3	TRBV7-6	.	.	CASSPIAVGPGNTIYF	TGTGCCAGCAGCCCCATTGCGGTTGGTCCTGGAAACACCATATATTTT
TRBJ2-2	TRBV14	.	.	CASSLAATGELFF	TGTGCCAGCAGCCTAGCGGCCACCGGGGAGCTGTTTTTT
TRBJ1-2	TRBV2	.	.	CASTQGWYGYTF	TGTGCCAGCACTCAGGGGTGGTATGGCTACACCTTC
TRBJ1-1	TRBV30	.	.	CACGSYTEAFF	TGTGCCTGTGGGAGCTACACTGAAGCTTTCTTT
TRBJ1-6	TRBV19	.	.	CASSPSHSGNSPLHF	TGTGCCAGTAGTCCTTCCCACAGCGGAAATTCACCCCTCCACTTT
TRBJ2-7	TRBV12-5	.	.	CASGSGRVFEQYF	TGTGCTAGTGGTTCAGGGCGTGTGTTCGAGCAGTACTTC
TRBJ2-5	TRBV7-2	TRBD1	.	CASTEGQGQETQYF	TGTGCCAGCACCGAGGGACAGGGACAAGAGACCCAGTACTTC
TRBJ1-2	TRBV11-2	.	.	CASSRDSYGYTF	TGTGCCAGCAGCCGAGACAGTTATGGCTACACCTTC
TRBJ1-4	TRBV18	.	.	CASSPRATNEKLFF	TGTGCCAGCTCACCGCGAGCAACTAATGAAAAACTGTTTTTT
TRBJ1-2	TRBV10-3	.	.	CATGLSGTRQAGLPNTF	TGTGCCACCGGTTTGTCAGGGACAAGACAGGCCGGCCTCCCCAACACCTTC
TRBJ2-5	TRBV4-2	TRBD2	.	CASSFQATSGGAVGETQYF	TGTGCCAGCAGCTTCCAAGCTACTAGCGGGGGGGCCGTGGGAGAGACCCAGTACTTC
TRBJ2-1	TRBV6-5	TRBD2	.	CASTGGTYNEQFF	TGTGCGAGCACGGGGGGGACCTACAATGAGCAGTTCTTC
TRBJ1-4	TRBV7-2	.	.	CASSLGRRQAADEKLFF	TGTGCCAGCAGCTTAGGCCGTAGACAGGCCGCGGATGAAAAACTGTTTTTT
TRBJ2-5	TRBV12-3/TRBV12-4	.	.	CASSLRGQETQYF	TGTGCCAGCAGCCTTAGGGGGCAAGAGACCCAGTACTTC
TRBJ1-1	TRBV7-8	TRBD1	.	CASSILTGGGTEAFF	TGTGCCAGCAGCATCCTGACAGGGGGCGGCACTGAAGCTTTCTTT
TRBJ2-1	TRBV3-1/TRBV3-2	TRBD2	.	CASSQRTSAYSYNEQFF	TGTGCCAGCAGCCAAAGGACTAGCGCCTACTCCTACAATGAGCAGTTCTTC
TRBJ2-7	TRBV7-3	TRBD1	.	CASSSSGQSYEQYF	TGTGCCAGCAGCTCGTCGGGACAGTCCTACGAGCAGTACTTC
TRBJ2-3	TRBV3-1/TRBV3-2	TRBD2	.	CASSGGGSADTQYF	TGTGCCAGCAGCGGCGGGGGTAGCGCAGATACGCAGTATTTT
TRBJ2-7	TRBV6-5	TRBD1	.	CASSYSGQGASYEQYF	TGTGCCAGCAGTTACTCGGGACAGGGGGCATCCTACGAGCAGTACTTC
TRBJ1-1	TRBV30	.	.	CAWSLRENTEAFF	TGTGCCTGGAGCCTCAGGGAGAACACTGAAGCTTTCTTT
TRBJ1-1	TRBV6-5	.	.	CASTLDRQNTEAFF	TGTGCCAGCACCCTAGACAGACAGAACACTGAAGCTTTCTTT
TRBJ2-7	TRBV19	TRBD2	.	CASSIDLLAGSEQYF	TGTGCCAGTAGTATAGATTTACTAGCGGGGTCCGAGCAGTACTTC
TRBJ1-3	TRBV4-3	.	.	CASSQGGGTSGNTIYF	TGCGCCAGCAGCCAAGGCGGGGGCACCTCTGGAAACACCATATATTTT
TRBJ2-7	TRBV11-2	TRBD1	.	CASSLAQPGQGLDEQYF	TGTGCCAGCAGCTTAGCCCAACCGGGACAGGGTCTCGACGAGCAGTACTTC
TRBJ2-7	TRBV7-9	TRBD2	.	CASSPSGYSYEQYF	TGTGCCAGCAGCCCTAGCGGGTACTCCTACGAGCAGTACTTC
TRBJ1-3	TRBV6-5	TRBD1	.	CASSLTGRTGNTIYF	TGTGCCAGCAGTTTGACAGGGCGCACTGGAAACACCATATATTTT
TRBJ1-1	TRBV18	.	.	CASSPQGRNTEAFF	TGTGCCAGCTCACCCCAGGGTCGGAACACTGAAGCTTTCTTT
TRBJ2-5	TRBV9	TRBD2	.	CASSVETSGGVETQYF	TGTGCCAGCAGCGTAGAAACTAGCGGGGGGGTGGAGACCCAGTACTTC
TRBJ2-5	TRBV10-3	TRBD1	.	CAISDGTGVFETQYF	TGTGCCATCAGTGACGGGACAGGGGTTTTCGAGACCCAGTACTTC
TRBJ2-1	TRBV5-1	TRBD2	once	CASSPTGLDKIF	TGCGCCAGCAGCCCGACGGGACTAGATAAAATCTTC
TRBJ1-6	TRBV7-8	.	.	CASSLAFGGINSPLHF	TGTGCCAGCAGCTTAGCGTTTGGGGGGATCAATTCACCCCTCCACTTT
TRBJ1-2	TRBV29-1	.	.	CSVEDAQGPYGYTF	TGCAGCGTTGAAGATGCCCAGGGGCCTTATGGCTACACCTTC